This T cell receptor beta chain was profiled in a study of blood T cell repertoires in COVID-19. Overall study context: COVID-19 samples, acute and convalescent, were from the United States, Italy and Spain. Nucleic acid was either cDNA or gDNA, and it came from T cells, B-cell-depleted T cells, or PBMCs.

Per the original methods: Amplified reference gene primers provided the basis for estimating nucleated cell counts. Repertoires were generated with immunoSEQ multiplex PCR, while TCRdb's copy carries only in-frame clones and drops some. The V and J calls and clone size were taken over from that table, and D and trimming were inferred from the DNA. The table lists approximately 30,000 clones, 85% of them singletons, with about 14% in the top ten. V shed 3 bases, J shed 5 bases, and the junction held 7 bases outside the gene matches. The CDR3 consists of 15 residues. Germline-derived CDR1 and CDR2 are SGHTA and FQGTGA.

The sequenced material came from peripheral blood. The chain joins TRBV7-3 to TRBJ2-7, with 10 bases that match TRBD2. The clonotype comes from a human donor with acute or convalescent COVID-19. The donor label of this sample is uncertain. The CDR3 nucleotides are TGTGCCAGCAGCTTGGCCGGGACTAGCGTCGACGAGCAGTACTTC. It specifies CASSLAGTSVDEQYF.